The 20 T cell receptor beta chains given below trace back to one sample, sequenced in a study of OX40 agonist ivuxolimab in advanced cancers. TCRdb keeps only in-frame clones here, not all; method: immunoSEQ multiplex PCR. This sample has approximately 68,000 clones, with 86% found just once. The material was CD4+ or CD8+ T cells sorted from blood, obtained in a trial of the OX40 agonist ivuxolimab. The receptors shown here come from an adult with an advanced solid tumor such as melanoma, head and neck, liver or kidney cancer.

The J gene is TRBJ1-1, the V gene TRBV29-1; D call uncertain. V lost 5 bases and J lost 0, with 13 bases in between. Germline V gives CDR1 SQVTM, CDR2 ANQGSEA. This CDR3 is built from 14 residues. In nucleotides, the CDR3 is TGCAGCGTTCAGAGGGCGGGGATGAACACTGAAGCTTTCTTT. Amino acids: CSVQRAGMNTEAFF.

The V gene is TRBV28, the J gene TRBJ1-2; 9 bases are shared with TRBD1. Germline CDR1 and CDR2: MDHEN and SYDVKM. The CDR3 length is 15 residues. V gave up 3 bases and J gave up 3 bases; unmatched junction bases: 5. The chain's CDR3 is CASSFSDRGDYGYTF. The CDR3 region has the DNA TGTGCCAGCAGTTTTTCGGACAGGGGTGACTATGGCTACACCTTC.

This chain uses TRBV4-3 with TRBJ1-1; no reliable D call. The CDR3 consists of 13 residues. CDR1 and CDR2 from the germline V gene are LGHNA and YSLEER. Trimming pared 4 bases from V and 11 bases from J, leaving 17 bases between. CDR3 residues: CASSLERDLGAFF. The CDR3 DNA is TGCGCCAGCAGCCTGGAGCGAGATCTTGGGGCTTTCTTT.

J is TRBJ2-5 and V is TRBV28; weak D call: TRBD2 (5 bases). Judging by the DNA end, TRBJ2-7 fits better; the J call may be wrong. CDR3 length: 13 residues. Germline assignment: CDR1 MDHEN and CDR2 SYDVKM. CDR3 sequence (DNA): TGTGCCAGCAGTTTACCGGGGAAGGACGAGCAGTACTTC. It specifies CASSLPGKDEQYF.

The J gene is TRBJ2-2, the V gene TRBV19; D remains ambiguous. The germline V gene has CDR1 LNHDA and CDR2 SQIVND (reference sequence). V was cut by 5 bases and J by 7 bases, with 14 bases left in between. This CDR3 region has 14 residues. CDR3 in DNA: TGTGCCAGTAGTCTTTCGACTGGCGGCGGGGAGCTGTTTTTT. Protein sequence: CASSLSTGGGELFF.

V usage is TRBV2 and J usage is TRBJ1-4; D is unresolved. Germline loops: CDR1 SNHLY, CDR2 FYNNEI. This CDR3 has 16 amino acids. Deletions cut 6 bases from V and 0 bases from J, with 14 bases between. CDR3 region: CASRARGGTTNEKLFF. In nucleotides, the CDR3 is TGTGCCAGCAGGGCACGGGGAGGGACAACTAATGAAAAACTGTTTTTT. The complete variable domain, with remaining parts taken from reference TRBV2 and TRBJ1-4, reads EPEVTQTPSHQVTQMGQEVILRCVPISNHLYFYWYRQILGQKVEFLVSFYNNEISEKSEIFDDQFSVERPDGSNFTLKIRSTKLEDSAMYFCASRARGGTTNEKLFFGSGTQLSVL.

J is TRBJ2-6 and V is TRBV28, with 7 bases matching TRBD1. Unmatched junction bases numbered 2, after V lost 6 bases and J lost 0 bases. Germline CDR1 is MDHEN and CDR2 is SYDVKM. The CDR3 is 15 residues long. CDR3 amino acids: CASSRDSSGANVLTF. CDR3 nucleotides: TGTGCCAGCAGCCGGGACAGCTCTGGGGCCAACGTCCTGACTTTC. The full variable domain, its missing parts supplied by reference TRBV28 and TRBJ2-6, is DVKVTQSSRYLVKRTGEKVFLECVQDMDHENMFWYRQDPGLGLRLIYFSYDVKMKEKGDIPEGYSVSREKKERFSLILESASTNQTSMYLCASSRDSSGANVLTFGAGSRLTVL.

V and J are TRBV5-1 and TRBJ2-3; D may match TRBD1 or TRBD2 (5 bases each). In germline, CDR1 is SGHRS, CDR2 YFSETQ. CDR3 length: 16 residues. V was cut by 0 bases and J by 1 base, with 12 bases left in between. The CDR3 coding sequence is TGCGCCAGCAGCTTGGTGGGGACCACAGGCACAGATACGCAGTATTTT. Amino acid sequence: CASSLVGTTGTDTQYF.

The chain recombines TRBV12-2 with TRBJ1-5. TRBV12-2 is a pseudogene segment. There are 15 residues in the CDR3. CDR3 protein: CASRSHDRCNQPQHF. The CDR3 coding sequence is TGTGCAAGTCGCTCCCATGATCGTTGCAATCAGCCCCAGCATTTT.

This clone was counted a few times. V gene TRBV2 combines with J gene TRBJ1-5, with D hard to call. Germline V gives CDR1 SNHLY, CDR2 FYNNEI. There are 11 residues in the CDR3. V lost 5 bases, J lost 11 bases, and 10 bases lay in between. The CDR3 loop reads CASSRIGTQHF. Written as DNA, the CDR3 is TGTGCCAGCAGTCGCATCGGGACCCAGCATTTT. The full variable domain, rest sourced from reference TRBV2 and TRBJ1-5, is EPEVTQTPSHQVTQMGQEVILRCVPISNHLYFYWYRQILGQKVEFLVSFYNNEISEKSEIFDDQFSVERPDGSNFTLKIRSTKLEDSAMYFCASSRIGTQHFGDGTRLSIL.

The chain joins TRBV30 to TRBJ1-2; no firm D call. Trimming removed 0 bases from V and 4 bases from J, with 6 bases in between. CDR1 and CDR2 from the germline V gene are GTSNPN and SVGIG (reference sequence). The CDR3 spans 12 residues. CDR3 sequence reads: CAWSVGIYGYTF. CDR3 sequence (DNA): TGTGCCTGGAGTGTAGGAATCTATGGCTACACCTTC.

The gene calls are TRBV6-6 and TRBJ1-1, with D unresolved. The CDR3 sequence is 16 residues long. In germline, CDR1 is MNHNY, CDR2 SVGAGI (reference sequence). V was shortened by 2 bases and J by 1 base, with 14 bases between the two germline ends. The CDR3, as DNA: TGTGCCAGCAGTTACCCTAAGGGCCCCGGGAACACTGAAGCTTTCTTT. Its translation: CASSYPKGPGNTEAFF.

V and J are TRBV19 and TRBJ2-2; D is possibly TRBD1 (6 bases). Trimming took 7 bases from V and 4 from J, leaving 13 bases between them. Germline V gives CDR1 LNHDA, CDR2 SQIVND (reference sequence). This CDR3 has 14 amino acids. This CDR3 reads CASKGRGVTGELFF. CDR3 in DNA: TGTGCCAGTAAGGGCAGGGGTGTCACCGGGGAGCTGTTTTTT.

The chain links TRBV18 to TRBJ1-1; 10 bases line up with TRBD1. The CDR3 has 17 residues. Germline-derived CDR1 and CDR2 are KGHSH and LQKENI. V lost 8 bases and J lost 0; bases outside the gene matches: 12. The CDR3 DNA follows: TGTGCCAGCGCCCGGGACAGGGGAGTTCCACTGAACACTGAAGCTTTCTTT. Translating gives CASARDRGVPLNTEAFF.

The V call is TRBV5-1, the J call TRBJ2-4, with a possible D match to TRBD1 (6 bases). V lost 4 bases and J 7 bases, leaving 18 bases between the germline ends. CDR1 SGHRS and CDR2 YFSETQ come from the germline V gene. This CDR3 has 15 residues. The CDR3 here is CASSRDTAWGNIQYF. In nucleotides, the CDR3 is TGCGCCAGCAGCCGGGACACCGCATGGGGGAACATTCAGTACTTC.

Only one count was recorded for this clone. The V call is TRBV27, the J call TRBJ2-2; TRBD2 matches 9 bases. This CDR3 contains 16 residues. Germline CDR1 and CDR2: MNHEY and SMNVEV (reference sequence). The V segment lost 3 bases and the J segment 4 bases; nucleotides outside the gene matches: 6. CDR3 in amino acids: CASSFQRGVGTGELFF. CDR3 nucleotides: TGTGCCAGCAGTTTCCAGCGGGGGGTGGGCACCGGGGAGCTGTTTTTT.

This rearrangement joins TRBV18 to TRBJ1-3, with a tentative D call TRBD1 (5 bases). Trimming shortened V by 6 bases and J by 2 bases, and 11 bases separated the two germline ends. Germline CDR1 reads KGHSH; CDR2 reads LQKENI. CDR3 size: 14 residues. The CDR3 sequence: CASSPGPTGNTIYF. CDR3 in DNA: TGTGCCAGCTCGCCGGGACCCACTGGAAACACCATATATTTT.

This clone turned up a few times. The chain employs TRBV7-9 and TRBJ2-7, with 7 bases that match TRBD2. The J segment lost 2 bases and the V segment lost 5 bases, leaving 9 bases of the junction unmatched. This CDR3 has 15 amino acids. The V gene's germline CDR1 is SEHNR and CDR2 FQNEAQ (reference sequence). As DNA, the CDR3 is TGTGCCAGCAGCGCCTTCGAGGGAGGGGCCTACGAGCAGTACTTC. Translating it yields CASSAFEGGAYEQYF.

This clone showed up just a few times. The CDR3 sequence is CAISGEGNTIYF. DNA of the CDR3: TGTGCCATCAGTGGGGAAGGAAACACCATATATTTT. V is TRBV10-3 and J is TRBJ1-3; D gene uncertain. The germline V and J ends were trimmed by 4 bases and 4 bases, with 5 bases remaining between them. Germline V gene sequence: CDR1 ENHRY, CDR2 SYGVKD. This CDR3 has 12 residues.

The CDR3 DNA reads as TGTGCCAGCGCACCCATTGGACAAAGCTATGGCTACACCTTC. It is translated as CASAPIGQSYGYTF. The chain is built from TRBV28 and TRBJ1-2; tentatively, D is TRBD1 (5 bases). Germline CDR1 MDHEN, CDR2 SYDVKM. The CDR3 extends over 14 amino acids. V was clipped by 8 bases and J by 4 bases, with 17 bases between them.